The 7 T cell receptor beta chains listed next were all sequenced from one sample in a study of siplizumab effects on memory and regulatory T cells (dated by TCRdb to about 2019). Library generation was performed with the immunoSEQ multiplex PCR assay. In its TCRdb copy, this immuneACCESS table keeps in-frame sequences only and misses some clones. Where compared with another copy, unresolved V genes explain less than half of these, and the others have no known cause. This sample lists about 100,000 clones; 90% to 95% were detected once. Roughly 0.6% of the sample is taken by the ten largest. Sequences were obtained from Tregs sorted from blood. These receptors were taken from a human donor in good health.

The gene calls are TRBV19 and TRBJ2-5; no definite D call. Deletions cut 8 bases from V and 2 bases from J, with 12 bases between. Germline CDR1 and CDR2: LNHDA and SQIVND (reference sequence). This CDR3 spans 13 amino acids. CDR3 residues: CASARGIQETQYF. As DNA, the CDR3 is TGTGCCAGTGCCCGTGGGATTCAAGAGACCCAGTACTTC.

The J gene is TRBJ1-4, the V gene TRBV19; D unclear. V was pared by 6 bases and J by 4 bases, with 3 bases between. This CDR3 has 11 residues. Germline V CDR1 and CDR2: LNHDA, SQIVND (reference sequence). In nucleotides, the CDR3 is TGTGCCAGTAGCCTTAATGAAAAACTGTTTTTT. This translates into CASSLNEKLFF. The whole variable domain, filled in from reference TRBV19 and TRBJ1-4, reads DGGITQSPKYLFRKEGQNVTLSCEQNLNHDAMYWYRQDPGQGLRLIYYSQIVNDFQKGDIAEGYSVSREKKESFPLTVTSAQKNPTAFYLCASSLNEKLFFGSGTQLSVL.

This sequence joins TRBV27 and TRBJ2-3, with D maybe TRBD2 (6 bases). The CDR3 runs 15 residues. The V end lost 4 bases, the J end lost 6 bases, and 17 bases lay between the germline ends. Germline V gene data show CDR1 as MNHEY and CDR2 as SMNVEV (reference sequence). CDR3: CASSWREHSRDTQYF. For the CDR3, the DNA is TGTGCCAGCAGTTGGCGGGAACATTCAAGGGATACGCAGTATTTT.

The V gene is TRBV19, the J gene TRBJ2-7, with 12 bases lining up with TRBD2. The V gene end was trimmed by 5 bases and the J gene end by 0 bases; junction bases not matched to a gene: 8. Germline V lookup: CDR1 LNHDA, CDR2 SQIVND (reference sequence). The CDR3 totals 17 residues. The CDR3 loop is CASSPRLAGALSYEQYF. Here the CDR3 DNA reads TGTGCCAGTAGTCCGAGACTAGCGGGAGCCCTCTCCTACGAGCAGTACTTC. Variable domain in full (rest from reference TRBV19 and TRBJ2-7): DGGITQSPKYLFRKEGQNVTLSCEQNLNHDAMYWYRQDPGQGLRLIYYSQIVNDFQKGDIAEGYSVSREKKESFPLTVTSAQKNPTAFYLCASSPRLAGALSYEQYFGPGTRLTVT.

The V gene is TRBV28, the J gene TRBJ2-7, with D uncertain. The length of the CDR3 is 14 residues. The V end was cut by 6 bases, the J end by 4 bases, with 16 bases between. Germline V lookup: CDR1 MDHEN, CDR2 SYDVKM. The chain's CDR3 is CASSRSFSGYEQYF. DNA of the CDR3: TGTGCCAGCAGCCGTAGCTTCTCGGGTTACGAGCAGTACTTC. Combining the CDR3 with reference TRBV28 and TRBJ2-7 gives the whole variable domain DVKVTQSSRYLVKRTGEKVFLECVQDMDHENMFWYRQDPGLGLRLIYFSYDVKMKEKGDIPEGYSVSREKKERFSLILESASTNQTSMYLCASSRSFSGYEQYFGPGTRLTVT.

The chain employs TRBV5-6 and TRBJ2-7; 11 bases align to TRBD1. V dropped 4 bases and J dropped 1; count of bases not matched to a gene: 7. There are 16 residues in the CDR3. CDR1 is SGHDT and CDR2 is YYEEEE in the germline V gene. As DNA, the CDR3 is TGTGCCAGCAGCGCGGACAGGGGGCGAGCGTCCTACGAGCAGTACTTC. This encodes CASSADRGRASYEQYF.

The V and J genes are TRBV27 and TRBJ1-5; tentatively, D is TRBD1 (5 bases). Trimming took off 1 base at V and 5 bases at J, with 15 bases between the two ends. The CDR3 is 16 residues long. The V gene's germline CDR1 is MNHEY and CDR2 SMNVEV (reference sequence). CDR3 nucleotides: TGTGCCAGCAGTTTATTAGCAGAGCAAGGGGATCAGCCCCAGCATTTT. Protein: CASSLLAEQGDQPQHF.